Sequencing of this TCR beta chain was carried out in a study of T cells in Graves' hyperthyroidism and ophthalmopathy. Many counts were recorded for this clonotype. The antigen remains undetermined. The germline V gene encodes CDR1 SGHTA and CDR2 FQGTGA. The CDR3 runs to 13 residues. Between the trimmed V and J ends, which lost 5 bases and 6 bases, there was a span of 10 bases. Amplification yielded TCR beta CDR3 regions, with RNA transcripts as the source. Using the HTBI primer set, a first-round RT-PCR was run on the TCR CDR3. TCRdb independently ran MiXCR on the multiplex PCR reads; one entry per CDR3 protein. This sample has 390,000 or so distinct CDR3 sequences, with 14% to 15% found just once. Reasons for excluding patients were uncontrolled infection, other autoimmune disease, pregnancy or lactation. Study results and limitations: Ophthalmopathy could be told apart from stable hyperthyroidism with a 13 V-J model.

V usage is TRBV7-3 and J usage is TRBJ2-2, with D unresolved. The sample was blood. This sequence was found in a man aged 18-30 years with Graves' ophthalmopathy. This chain's CDR3 is CASSNILAGELFF. DNA for the CDR3: TGTGCCAGCAGCAATATCTTGGCCGGGGAGCTGTTTTTT. The full variable domain, rest sourced from reference TRBV7-3 and TRBJ2-2, is GAGVSQTPSNKVTEKGKYVELRCDPISGHTALYWYRQSLGQGPEFLIYFQGTGAADDSGLPNDRFFAVRPEGSVSTLKIQRTERGDSAVYLCASSNILAGELFFGEGSRLTVL.